The present T cell receptor (beta chain) was sequenced within a study of blood T cell repertoires in COVID-19. About the study: Two negative PCRs, clearance, or symptom resolution characterized the recovered Cohort 3 donors. T cells, B-cell-depleted T cells, or PBMCs supplied cDNA or gDNA.

Individuals drawn from around 25 US areas were about 18 to 95 years old. Assignment of participants to cohorts was predicated upon participant-reported clinical history. The CDR3 has 14 amino acids. V shed 0 bases, J shed 3 bases, and the junction held 2 bases outside the gene matches. CDR1 is SGHRS, CDR2 YFSETQ, per germline. Assay: immunoSEQ multiplex PCR; the TCRdb copy retains only in-frame clones and omits some. The data hold roughly 160,000 clones, with around 80% observed a single time. Sequencing was carried out using PBMCs or T cells enriched from blood (not recorded which). This TCR was sampled from a woman aged 70 to 79 in a cohort exposed to, infected with or recovered from COVID-19 (not recorded which). The chain is built from TRBV5-1 and TRBJ1-1; 7 positions match TRBD1. CDR3 protein: CASSLAGGHTEAFF. CDR3 nucleotide sequence: TGCGCCAGCAGCTTGGCAGGGGGGCACACTGAAGCTTTCTTT. The variable domain in full, completed from reference TRBV5-1 and TRBJ1-1, reads KAGVTQTPRYLIKTRGQQVTLSCSPISGHRSVSWYQQTPGQGLQFLFEYFSETQRNKGNFPGRFSGRQFSNSRSEMNVSTLELGDSALYLCASSLAGGHTEAFFGQGTRLTVV.